These 15 T cell receptor beta chains share one sample of origin, sequenced in a study of blood T cells in healthy people across ages. For the second PCR, which ran for 7 to 11 cycles, a sample-barcoded 5' primer and a J-beta primer mix were used. TCRdb re-derived calls from the 5' RACE reads in MiXCR, one entry per CDR3 protein. The sample lists hundreds of thousands of distinct CDR3 sequences, around 48% occurring once. Specimen: blood. The receptors shown here come from a woman aged 55-70 years in good health.

As DNA, the CDR3 is TGCGCCAGCAGCCCCGGGGGCCTTATATCGGAGCAGTTCTTC. Residues: CASSPGGLISEQFF. The chain combines TRBV5-1 with TRBJ2-1, with D possibly being TRBD1 or TRBD2 (6 bases each). Germline V CDR1 and CDR2: SGHRS, YFSETQ. V was pared by 4 bases and J by 10 bases, with 18 bases between. The CDR3 length is 14 residues. Drawing the rest from reference TRBV5-1 and TRBJ2-1, the complete variable domain is KAGVTQTPRYLIKTRGQQVTLSCSPISGHRSVSWYQQTPGQGLQFLFEYFSETQRNKGNFPGRFSGRQFSNSRSEMNVSTLELGDSALYLCASSPGGLISEQFFGPGTRLTVL.

This clonotype was detected a few times. V and J are TRBV10-3 and TRBJ1-2; 9 nucleotides agree with TRBD1. CDR3 length: 14 residues. The ends lost 6 bases at V and 6 bases at J; junction bases unmatched: 8. From germline, CDR1 is ENHRY and CDR2 SYGVKD. The CDR3 DNA reads as TGTGCCATCAGGCTCGGACAGGGGTTAAATGGCTACACCTTC. Translating it yields CAIRLGQGLNGYTF.

The chain recombines TRBV20-1 with TRBJ2-7; D uncertain. The ends were cut back, 3 bases at V and 3 bases at J, with 9 bases in the middle. This CDR3 spans 12 amino acids. From germline, CDR1 is DFQATT and CDR2 SNEGSKA (reference sequence). The DNA for the CDR3 is TGCAGTGCTAGTGCGGCAGACTACGAGCAGTACTTC. Protein sequence: CSASAADYEQYF.

The chain is built from TRBV6-2 or TRBV6-3 and TRBJ2-1, with 11 bases aligning to TRBD2. The ends lost 3 bases at V and 1 base at J; junction bases unmatched: 5. Per the germline V gene, CDR1 is MNHEY and CDR2 is SVGEGT. The CDR3 is 17 amino acids. DNA for the CDR3: TGTGCCAGCAGTTATCCTAGCGGGAGGTTGTCCTACAATGAGCAGTTCTTC. It encodes CASSYPSGRLSYNEQFF.

CDR3 nucleotides: TGTGCCAGTTGGGACAGTCAAAAATACGAGCAGTACTTC. Translating gives CASWDSQKYEQYF. The rearrangement uses TRBV6-6 and TRBJ2-7; TRBD1 matches at 7 bases. The CDR3 contains 13 residues. The junction had 9 bases not matched to a gene; V was cut back by 9 bases and J by 4 bases. The V gene's germline CDR1 is MNHNY and CDR2 SVGAGI (reference sequence).

The chain is built from TRBV6-1 and TRBJ2-7; a possible D gene is TRBD1 (5 bases). Matching the DNA end better, TRBJ2-5 makes the J call doubtful. In germline, CDR1 is MNHNS, CDR2 SASEGT. CDR3 size: 14 residues. The CDR3, as DNA: TGTGCCAGCAGTGAATCAGTGGGGCGGGAGACCCAGTACTTC. Translated, it gives CASSESVGRETQYF.

This sequence joins TRBV6-5 and TRBJ2-4; maybe TRBD1 (6 bases). The V gene's germline CDR1 is MNHEY and CDR2 SVGAGI. The CDR3 contains 17 residues. With 0 bases removed from V and 0 bases from J, the gap between germline ends came to 12 bases. CDR3 sequence: CASSYSSDSLAKNIQYF. The CDR3, as DNA: TGTGCCAGCAGTTACTCGTCGGACAGTCTAGCCAAAAACATTCAGTACTTC.

The chain couples TRBV3-1 to TRBJ2-7; D is unclear. Trimming pared 1 base from V and 3 bases from J, leaving 10 bases between. Germline V CDR1 and CDR2: LGHDT, YNNKEL (reference sequence). This CDR3 is built from 14 residues. The CDR3 spells CASSQGVAYYEQYF. The CDR3 nucleotides read TGTGCCAGCAGCCAAGGTGTAGCTTACTACGAGCAGTACTTC.

This clonotype was seen just once. V is TRBV20-1 and J is TRBJ2-5; a possible D gene is TRBD1 (5 bases). V lost 6 bases and J 13 bases, leaving 24 bases between the germline ends. This CDR3 comprises 13 residues. CDR1 is DFQATT and CDR2 is SNEGSKA in the germline V gene (reference sequence). The CDR3 protein is CSARRGPTYERYF. The CDR3, as DNA: TGCAGTGCCAGAAGGGGTCCCACCTACGAGCGGTACTTC.

The V and J genes are TRBV15 and TRBJ1-4; D not resolved. The V and J ends lost 0 bases and 7 bases respectively, with 3 bases between them. The germline CDR1 and CDR2 sequences are LNHNV and YYDKDF (reference sequence). The CDR3 is 12 amino acids. The CDR3: CATSREIEKLFF. The CDR3 coding sequence is TGTGCCACCAGCAGAGAGATTGAAAAACTGTTTTTT.

In this sample, this clonotype turned up a few times. The chain has TRBV20-1 and TRBJ2-5; 8 bases are a match to TRBD2. The CDR3 runs 15 residues. V lost 5 bases, J lost 4 bases, and 12 bases stayed unmatched. Germline-derived CDR1 and CDR2 are DFQATT and SNEGSKA (reference sequence). The CDR3 DNA follows: TGCAGTGCTGGGCCGACTAGCGTAACGGTAGAGACCCAGTACTTC. The encoded protein is CSAGPTSVTVETQYF.

This clonotype was counted a single time. This rearrangement joins TRBV5-1 to TRBJ2-7; 9 bases are shared with TRBD1. The V and J ends lost 8 bases and 5 bases, in that order; junction bases with no gene match: 8. This CDR3 has 13 amino acids. Germline assignment: CDR1 SGHRS and CDR2 YFSETQ. The CDR3 nucleotides are TGCGCCAGTGCTGGGACAGGGATGAACGAGCAGTACTTC. This codes for CASAGTGMNEQYF.

This clonotype has more than one count but fewer than ten. J is TRBJ2-2 and V is TRBV10-3, with 8 bases that match TRBD2. With V trimmed by 11 bases and J by 4 bases, 6 bases remained unmatched. The germline CDR1 and CDR2 sequences are ENHRY and SYGVKD. This CDR3 is 13 amino acids long. The CDR3, as DNA: TGTGCCGCCTCTCGGGGGGGCACCGGGGAGCTGTTTTTT. Translated: CAASRGGTGELFF.

Only a few counts were recorded for this clonotype. This chain uses TRBV28 with TRBJ1-4; tentatively, D is TRBD1 (5 bases). V was cut by 3 bases and J by 8 bases, with 13 bases left in between. Germline-derived CDR1 and CDR2 are MDHEN and SYDVKM. The CDR3 is 14 residues long. The CDR3 protein is CASSLPDKLEKLFF. In DNA form, the CDR3 reads TGTGCCAGCAGTTTGCCGGACAAGCTAGAAAAACTGTTTTTT.

CDR3 in amino acids: CASSSPPGEQYF. In DNA, the CDR3 is TGTGCCAGCAGTTCCCCCCCGGGCGAGCAGTACTTC. The rearrangement uses TRBV6-2 or TRBV6-3 and TRBJ2-7; D is unclear. CDR3 size: 12 residues. Germline CDR1 is MNHEY and CDR2 is SVGEGT. V gave up 4 bases and J gave up 6 bases, with 10 bases separating them.